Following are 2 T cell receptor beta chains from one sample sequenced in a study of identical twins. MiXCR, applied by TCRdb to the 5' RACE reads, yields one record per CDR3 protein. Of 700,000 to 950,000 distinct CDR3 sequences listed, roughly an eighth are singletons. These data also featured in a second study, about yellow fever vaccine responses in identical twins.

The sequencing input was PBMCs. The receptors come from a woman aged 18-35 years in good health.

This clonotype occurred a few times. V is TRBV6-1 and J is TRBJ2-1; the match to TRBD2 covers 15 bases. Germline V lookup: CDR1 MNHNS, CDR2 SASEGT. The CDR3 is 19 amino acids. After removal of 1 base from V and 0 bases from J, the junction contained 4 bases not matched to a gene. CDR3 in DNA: TGTGCCAGCAGTGAAGTGGGACTAGCGGGAGGAAGCTCCTACAATGAGCAGTTCTTC. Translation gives CASSEVGLAGGSSYNEQFF.

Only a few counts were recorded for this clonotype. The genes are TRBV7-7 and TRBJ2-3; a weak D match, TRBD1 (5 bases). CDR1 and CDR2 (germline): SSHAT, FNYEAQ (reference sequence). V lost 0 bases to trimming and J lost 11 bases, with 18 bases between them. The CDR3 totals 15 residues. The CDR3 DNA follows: TGTGCCAGCAGCTTAGCGGCAGGTTTTATAGGGGAGCAGTATTTT. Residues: CASSLAAGFIGEQYF.